This T cell receptor (beta chain) came from a study of blood T cell repertoires in COVID-19. Overall study context: PBMCs, B-cell-depleted T cells, or T cells provided the cDNA or gDNA that made up the material.

The table came from immunoSEQ multiplex PCR; TCRdb's copy has only in-frame clones and leaves some out. The table includes about 200,000 clones, roughly 82% detected once. The junction had 3 bases not matched to a gene; V was cut back by 0 bases and J by 5 bases. From germline, CDR1 is SGDLS and CDR2 YYNGEE. CDR3 length: 15 amino acids. Recovered status applied to Cohort 3 donors who had two consecutive negative PCRs. It also applied to those with clearance or with symptom resolution. This sequence was found in a man aged 40-55 years who had recovered from COVID-19. The sample comprised PBMCs or T cells enriched from blood (not recorded which). The gene calls are TRBV9 and TRBJ2-3; TRBD2 agrees at 10 bases. CDR3 loop: CASSVEGLAIDTQYF. The CDR3 nucleotides are TGTGCCAGCAGCGTAGAGGGACTAGCGATAGATACGCAGTATTTT.